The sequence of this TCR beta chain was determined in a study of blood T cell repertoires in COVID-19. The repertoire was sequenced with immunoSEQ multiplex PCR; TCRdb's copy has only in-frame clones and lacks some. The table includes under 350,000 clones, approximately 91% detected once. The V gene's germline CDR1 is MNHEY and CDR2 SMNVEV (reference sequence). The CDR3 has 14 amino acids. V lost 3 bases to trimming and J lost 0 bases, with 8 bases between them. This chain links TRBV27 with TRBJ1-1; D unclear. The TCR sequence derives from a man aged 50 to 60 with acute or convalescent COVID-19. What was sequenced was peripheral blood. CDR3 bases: TGTGCCAGCAGTTTCGGGTCACTGAACACTGAAGCTTTCTTT. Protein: CASSFGSLNTEAFF.